These 10 T cell receptor beta chains originate from one sample sequenced in a study of OX40 agonist ivuxolimab in advanced cancers. TCRdb keeps only in-frame clones here, not all; method: immunoSEQ multiplex PCR. The table shows almost 20,000 clones, with around 85% occurring only once. Sample: CD4+ or CD8+ T cells sorted from blood, taken in a trial of the OX40 agonist ivuxolimab. These receptors all come from an adult with an advanced solid tumor such as melanoma, head and neck, liver or kidney cancer.

The chain recombines TRBV28 with TRBJ1-3; 8 nucleotides line up with TRBD1. Germline V gene data show CDR1 as MDHEN and CDR2 as SYDVKM. V lost 5 bases and J lost 8; bases outside the gene matches: 5. The CDR3 has 13 residues. CDR3 sequence reads: CASSEQGAYTIYF. The CDR3 nucleotides read TGTGCCAGCAGTGAGCAGGGGGCTTACACCATATATTTT.

V and J are TRBV6-6 and TRBJ2-7, with 9 bases lining up with TRBD2. The length of the CDR3 is 15 residues. CDR1 MNHNY and CDR2 SVGAGI come from the germline V gene (reference sequence). V dropped 0 bases and J dropped 6; count of bases not matched to a gene: 6. CDR3 residues: CASSYSPSGALEQYF. CDR3 DNA: TGTGCCAGCAGTTACTCGCCTAGCGGGGCCCTCGAGCAGTACTTC.

The V gene is TRBV5-4, the J gene TRBJ2-5; D ambiguous. This CDR3 has 14 residues. CDR1 SGHNT and CDR2 YYREEE come from the germline V gene (reference sequence). Trimming removed 4 bases at V and 1 base at J, with 11 bases between. The DNA for the CDR3 is TGTGCCAGCAGCCAAAATAGGGCCCAAGAGACCCAGTACTTC. This gives the protein CASSQNRAQETQYF.

This clone came up once. This sequence joins TRBV11-2 and TRBJ2-5, with TRBD1 as a possible D gene (6 bases). The CDR3 has 13 amino acids. Germline V lookup: CDR1 SGHAT, CDR2 FQNNGV. The V and J ends lost 7 bases and 4 bases respectively, with 13 bases between them. The DNA for the CDR3 is TGTGCCAGCAAAATACAGGGCACAGAGACCCAGTACTTC. The encoded protein is CASKIQGTETQYF.

This chain uses TRBV19 with TRBJ2-7, with TRBD2 matching over 7 bases. Germline CDR1 LNHDA, CDR2 SQIVND (reference sequence). CDR3 length equals 12 residues. After removal of 5 bases from V and 4 bases from J, the junction contained 2 bases not matched to a gene. The CDR3 DNA sequence: TGTGCCAGTAGTTCAGCGGGGTACGAGCAGTACTTC. It encodes CASSSAGYEQYF.

This clone was recorded only once. The V gene is TRBV5-4, the J gene TRBJ2-3, with TRBD2 matching over 13 bases. With V trimmed by 0 bases and J by 4 bases, 5 bases remained unmatched. This CDR3 has 17 residues. CDR1 is SGHNT, CDR2 YYREEE, per germline (reference sequence). CDR3 DNA: TGTGCCAGCAGCTTGGCTGGGACTAGCGGGATTGCAGATACGCAGTATTTT. This encodes CASSLAGTSGIADTQYF.

The chain couples TRBV5-6 to TRBJ1-1; 9 bases line up with TRBD1. Trimming cost V 4 bases and J 0 bases; bases outside gene matches: 4. Germline V gene sequence: CDR1 SGHDT, CDR2 YYEEEE. The CDR3 sequence is 15 residues long. This chain's CDR3 is CASSHDRGLNTEAFF. As DNA, the CDR3 is TGTGCCAGCAGCCACGACAGGGGGTTGAACACTGAAGCTTTCTTT.

This clone was recorded once. This chain links TRBV2 with TRBJ2-5; D gene uncertain. Germline V gene lookup returns CDR1 SNHLY and CDR2 FYNNEI. The ends were cut back, 4 bases at V and 2 bases at J, with 14 bases in the middle. The length of the CDR3 is 15 residues. The CDR3 protein is CASSGWGIIQETQYF. For the CDR3, the DNA is TGTGCCAGCAGTGGGTGGGGTATTATACAAGAGACCCAGTACTTC.

The V and J genes are TRBV29-1 and TRBJ2-7; D is ambiguous. The length of the CDR3 is 11 residues. Looked up from germline, CDR1 is SQVTM and CDR2 is ANQGSEA. Trimming removed 7 bases from V and 3 bases from J, with 10 bases in between. CDR3 region: CSAGLSYEQYF. CDR3 DNA sequence: TGCAGCGCTGGTCTCAGCTACGAGCAGTACTTC.

The V call is TRBV30, the J call TRBJ2-7; D remains ambiguous. CDR1 GTSNPN and CDR2 SVGIG come from the germline V gene (reference sequence). This CDR3 has 11 residues. Trimming took off 8 bases at V and 0 bases at J, with 8 bases between the two ends. In DNA form, the CDR3 reads TGTGCCCGATCCGACTCCTACGAGCAGTACTTC. It encodes CARSDSYEQYF.